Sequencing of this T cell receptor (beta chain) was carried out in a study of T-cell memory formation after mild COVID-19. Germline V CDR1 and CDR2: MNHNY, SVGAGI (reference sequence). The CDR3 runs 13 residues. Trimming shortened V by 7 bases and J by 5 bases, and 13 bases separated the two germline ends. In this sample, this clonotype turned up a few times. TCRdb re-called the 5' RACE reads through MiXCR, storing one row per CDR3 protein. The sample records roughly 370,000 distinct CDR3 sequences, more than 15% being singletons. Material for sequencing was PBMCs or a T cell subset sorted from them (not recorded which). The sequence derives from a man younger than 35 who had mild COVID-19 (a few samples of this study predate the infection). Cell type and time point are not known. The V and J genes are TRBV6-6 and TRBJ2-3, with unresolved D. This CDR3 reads CASNRPSVDTQYF. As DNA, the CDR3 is TGTGCCAGCAATCGACCTTCGGTAGATACGCAGTATTTT.